These 12 T cell receptor beta chains originate from one sample sequenced in a study of blood T cells in healthy people across ages. It was with a sample-barcoded 5' primer and a J-beta primer mix that a second PCR of roughly 7 to 12 cycles was run. MiXCR was run by TCRdb on the 5' RACE reads, yielding one entry per CDR3 protein. The sample contains roughly 680,000 distinct CDR3 sequences, about half of which appear only once. The sample consisted of blood. Receptors were obtained from a woman aged 55 to 70 in good health.

This chain connects TRBV6-5 to TRBJ1-4; TRBD1 might be the D (5 bases). The CDR3 runs to 16 residues. Looked up from germline, CDR1 is MNHEY and CDR2 is SVGAGI. V lost 5 bases and J lost 0, with 13 bases in between. The CDR3 region is CASSNLRGATNEKLFF. The CDR3 DNA reads TGTGCCAGCAGTAATTTGAGGGGTGCAACTAATGAAAAACTGTTTTTT.

The J gene is TRBJ2-1, the V gene TRBV27, with 10 positions matching TRBD2. CDR3 length: 20 residues. Germline V gene data show CDR1 as MNHEY and CDR2 as SMNVEV (reference sequence). V was clipped by 8 bases and J by 0 bases; unmatched bases: 19. CDR3 bases: TGTGCCAGCCTCCGATCGGGGCTAGCGGGAGTGCTGGGCTCCTACAATGAGCAGTTCTTC. It encodes CASLRSGLAGVLGSYNEQFF.

This clonotype turned up a few times. V usage is TRBV12-3 or TRBV12-4 and J usage is TRBJ1-2; possibly TRBD1 for D (5 bases). The CDR3 runs 15 residues. Trimming took off 2 bases at V and 7 bases at J, with 17 bases between the two ends. DNA of the CDR3: TGTGCCAGCAGTTTAACGCAGGGTCTCTCCTCTGGCTACACCTTC. Residues: CASSLTQGLSSGYTF.

The chain employs TRBV29-1 and TRBJ1-1; D remains ambiguous. Germline lookup yields CDR1 SQVTM and CDR2 ANQGSEA. The CDR3 length is 14 residues. V was clipped by 6 bases and J by 3 bases, with 17 bases between them. The CDR3 loop is CSVGPRALDTEAFF. CDR3 bases: TGCAGCGTGGGCCCCCGTGCATTGGACACTGAAGCTTTCTTT.

The chain is built from TRBV20-1 and TRBJ2-7, with 9 bases fitting TRBD1. The CDR3 runs 13 residues. V lost 5 bases and J lost 7; bases outside the gene matches: 9. Germline CDR1 reads DFQATT; CDR2 reads SNEGSKA (reference sequence). The CDR3 DNA is TGCAGTGCTCCCGGGACAGGGTATTGGGAGCAGTACTTC. The encoded protein is CSAPGTGYWEQYF.

This rearrangement joins TRBV4-2 to TRBJ2-7; D is perhaps TRBD1 or TRBD2 (5 bases each). V shed 2 bases and J shed 3 bases, with 14 bases lying between them. This CDR3 is 15 amino acids long. Looked up from germline, CDR1 is LGHNA and CDR2 is YNFKEQ. The CDR3 sequence: CASSQPGSRGYEQYF. The CDR3 DNA follows: TGTGCCAGCAGCCAACCCGGGTCGAGGGGCTACGAGCAGTACTTC.

The rearrangement links TRBV12-3 or TRBV12-4 to TRBJ1-2; 7 bases fit TRBD1. V was pared by 5 bases and J by 5 bases, with 8 bases of the junction left unmatched. CDR3 size: 14 residues. In nucleotides, the CDR3 is TGTGCCAGCAGTCACCACGGGACAGAGTATGGCTACACCTTC. Residues: CASSHHGTEYGYTF.

The chain has TRBV4-1 and TRBJ2-1; perhaps D is TRBD1 or TRBD2 (5 bases each). This CDR3 is 13 amino acids long. Trimming took 7 bases from V and 6 from J, leaving 13 bases between them. Germline CDR1 MGHRA, CDR2 YSYEKL. As DNA, the CDR3 is TGCGCCAGCAACCCCGGGACCCCCAATGAGCAGTTCTTC. It encodes CASNPGTPNEQFF.

This chain joins TRBV7-2 and TRBJ2-6, with D possibly matching TRBD1 (5 bases). Germline V gives CDR1 SGHTA, CDR2 FQGNSA. CDR3 size: 15 residues. Trimming pared 7 bases from V and 0 bases from J, leaving 10 bases between. The CDR3: CASTYRGSGANVLTF. CDR3 coding DNA: TGTGCCAGCACTTATAGGGGCTCTGGGGCCAACGTCCTGACTTTC. Based on the CDR3 plus reference TRBV7-2 and TRBJ2-6, the full variable domain is GAGVSQSPSNKVTEKGKDVELRCDPISGHTALYWYRQSLGQGLEFLIYFQGNSAPDKSGLPSDRFSAERTGGSVSTLTIQRTQQEDSAVYLCASTYRGSGANVLTFGAGSRLTVL.

In its sample, this clonotype was seen a few times. V and J are TRBV20-1 and TRBJ2-3, with 7 bases that match TRBD2. J gave up 4 bases and V 6 bases, and 13 bases lay outside the gene matches. Germline CDR1 reads DFQATT; CDR2 reads SNEGSKA (reference sequence). The length of the CDR3 is 15 residues. This chain's CDR3 is CSAGAWGRAADTQYF. CDR3 DNA: TGCAGTGCCGGAGCCTGGGGGAGGGCCGCAGATACGCAGTATTTT.

This clonotype came up a few times. The J gene is TRBJ2-3, the V gene TRBV20-1; perhaps D is TRBD1 or TRBD2 (5 bases each). The CDR3 length is 10 residues. Germline CDR1 reads DFQATT; CDR2 reads SNEGSKA (reference sequence). With 7 bases removed from V and 8 bases from J, the gap between germline ends came to 10 bases. Here the CDR3 DNA reads TGCAGTGGTGGGGGAGCTACGCAGTATTTT. This encodes CSGGGATQYF.

The chain carries TRBV20-1 and TRBJ2-4; perhaps TRBD2 as D (6 bases). The end of the DNA is better explained by TRBJ2-5, so the J call may be wrong. CDR1 is DFQATT, CDR2 SNEGSKA, per germline (reference sequence). This CDR3 contains 14 residues. In nucleotides, the CDR3 is TGCAGTGCTTACTTTAGCGGCCACCAAGAGACCCAGTACTTC. This encodes CSAYFSGHQETQYF.